A single sample gave rise to the 17 T cell receptor beta chains below, sequenced in a study of radiotherapy plus CTLA-4 blockade in lung cancer. The repertoire was sequenced with immunoSEQ multiplex PCR; TCRdb's copy has only in-frame clones and lacks some. The table lists tens of thousands of clones, roughly three quarters of them singletons. Sequencing used peripheral blood, obtained from a patient treated with radiotherapy plus ipilimumab. All receptors come from a human donor with non-small cell lung cancer who had a complete response to radiotherapy plus ipilimumab.

This clone was observed a single time. The chain joins TRBV6-5 to TRBJ2-2; D call uncertain. Trimming removed 2 bases from V and 8 bases from J, with 6 bases in between. This CDR3 is built from 12 residues. The germline V gene has CDR1 MNHEY and CDR2 SVGAGI. The chain's CDR3 is CASSYLFGELFF. CDR3 bases: TGTGCCAGCAGTTACCTCTTTGGGGAGCTGTTTTTT.

The chain carries TRBV7-2 and TRBJ1-3, with a tentative D call TRBD1 (5 bases). Trimming stripped 5 bases from V and 5 bases from J, with 10 bases between. Germline values: CDR1 SGHTA, CDR2 FQGNSA. The CDR3 covers 13 residues. The CDR3 region is CASSPQGRNTIYF. The CDR3 DNA follows: TGTGCCAGCAGCCCTCAGGGTAGAAACACCATATATTTT.

This clone was detected a few times. In nucleotides, the CDR3 is TGTGCCAGTAGTAGAAGGAGGGGGCGCGAAAATCAGCCCCAGCATTTT. Its translation: CASSRRRGRENQPQHF. The chain employs TRBV19 and TRBJ1-5; 7 nucleotides match TRBD1. V lost 4 bases to trimming and J lost 4 bases; unmatched junction nucleotides: 10. CDR1 is LNHDA, CDR2 SQIVND, per germline (reference sequence). The CDR3 runs 16 residues.

This sequence joins TRBV9 and TRBJ2-1, with D perhaps matching TRBD2 (6 bases). The CDR3 runs to 16 residues. V dropped 4 bases and J dropped 0 bases, with 14 bases sitting between them. Per germline, CDR1 SGDLS and CDR2 YYNGEE. Here the CDR3 reads CASSYRVGGSYNEQFF. CDR3 in DNA: TGTGCCAGCAGCTACCGGGTGGGGGGCTCCTACAATGAGCAGTTCTTC.

The chain couples TRBV7-2 to TRBJ2-1; D is undetermined. CDR1 and CDR2 from the germline V gene are SGHTA and FQGNSA. This CDR3 region has 15 residues. The V and J ends lost 2 bases and 5 bases respectively, with 13 bases between them. The CDR3 region is CASSLTGTRDNEQFF. In DNA form, the CDR3 reads TGTGCCAGCAGCTTAACGGGTACTCGCGACAATGAGCAGTTCTTC.

The chain has TRBV5-1 and TRBJ2-3; possibly TRBD1 for D (5 bases). Trimming took 0 bases from V and 4 from J, leaving 6 bases between them. The germline V gene encodes CDR1 SGHRS and CDR2 YFSETQ. This CDR3 has 13 residues. The chain's CDR3 is CASSLVRADTQYF. CDR3 nucleotides: TGCGCCAGCAGCTTGGTCAGGGCAGATACGCAGTATTTT.

This clone showed up just a few times. The chain couples TRBV5-1 to TRBJ2-3, with D possibly matching TRBD1 (6 bases). V was trimmed by 5 bases and J by 6 bases, leaving 19 bases between them. This CDR3 region has 15 residues. The germline V gene has CDR1 SGHRS and CDR2 YFSETQ. CDR3 nucleotide sequence: TGCGCCAGCAGAGGGACCGGGACACCGACGGATACGCAGTATTTT. It translates to CASRGTGTPTDTQYF.

This chain uses TRBV7-6 with TRBJ2-1; D is perhaps TRBD1 (6 bases). The ends were cut back, 0 bases at V and 5 bases at J, with 11 bases in the middle. The germline V gene encodes CDR1 SGHVS and CDR2 FNYEAQ. This CDR3 comprises 15 residues. Written as DNA, the CDR3 is TGTGCCAGCAGCTTAGCCCCGCGGACAGACAATGAGCAGTTCTTC. Protein: CASSLAPRTDNEQFF.

The CDR3 sequence: CASSPLSQPQHF. CDR3 nucleotides: TGTGCCAGCAGCCCCTTGTCTCAGCCCCAGCATTTT. This chain joins TRBV5-8 and TRBJ1-5; no clear D. The V end was cut by 4 bases, the J end by 6 bases, with 8 bases between. Looked up from germline, CDR1 is SGHTS and CDR2 is YDEGEE. This CDR3 has 12 amino acids. Combining the CDR3 with reference TRBV5-8 and TRBJ1-5 gives the whole variable domain EAGVTQSPTHLIKTRGQQATLRCSPISGHTSVYWYQQALGLGLQFLLWYDEGEERNRGNFPPRFSGRQFPNYSSELNVNALELEDSALYLCASSPLSQPQHFGDGTRLSIL.

This chain uses TRBV5-1 with TRBJ2-1, with D possibly matching TRBD2 (5 bases). Germline V CDR1 and CDR2: SGHRS, YFSETQ. The V and J ends lost 4 bases and 1 base respectively, with 12 bases between them. There are 15 residues in the CDR3. CDR3 sequence reads: CASSLLTGSYNEQFF. The CDR3 DNA follows: TGCGCCAGCAGCCTTCTTACGGGATCCTACAATGAGCAGTTCTTC.

CDR3 bases: TGTGCCTGGATCAGGGACTATGGCTACACCTTC. The encoded protein is CAWIRDYGYTF. The chain links TRBV30 to TRBJ1-2; tentative D call: TRBD1 (5 bases). V dropped 4 bases and J dropped 3 bases, with 6 bases sitting between them. Germline V CDR1 and CDR2: GTSNPN, SVGIG (reference sequence). The CDR3 consists of 11 residues.

This clone was detected once. The rearrangement joins TRBV6-5 to TRBJ2-3, with D uncertain. Germline values: CDR1 MNHEY, CDR2 SVGAGI. Deletions cut 6 bases from V and 3 bases from J, with 13 bases between. The CDR3 spans 14 residues. The CDR3 DNA reads TGTGCCAGCAGCCCCGCCCAACAGACAGATACGCAGTATTTT. Translated: CASSPAQQTDTQYF.

The chain has TRBV6-4 and TRBJ2-1; 7 bases align to TRBD1. Losses at the gene ends were 0 bases for V and 1 base for J; bases not matched to a gene: 3. The CDR3 is 16 amino acids. The germline V gene encodes CDR1 MRHNA and CDR2 SNTAGT. CDR3 DNA sequence: TGTGCCAGCAGTGACTCGACCAGGGGGTCCTACAATGAGCAGTTCTTC. Translation gives CASSDSTRGSYNEQFF.

The gene calls are TRBV6-5 and TRBJ1-1; perhaps TRBD1 as D (5 bases). CDR3 length: 13 residues. Trimming cost V 2 bases and J 6 bases, with 10 bases left between them. The germline CDR1 and CDR2 sequences are MNHEY and SVGAGI. This CDR3 reads CASSYIRGAEAFF. The CDR3 DNA is TGTGCCAGCAGTTACATCCGGGGGGCTGAAGCTTTCTTT.

The CDR3 DNA is TGTGCCAGCGCTGGGAGATTGAACACTGAAGCTTTCTTT. Translated: CASAGRLNTEAFF. This sequence joins TRBV11-3 and TRBJ1-1; D is ambiguous. Trimming removed 8 bases from V and 0 bases from J, with 10 bases in between. Per germline, CDR1 SGHNT and CDR2 YENEEA. This CDR3 comprises 13 residues.

The genes are TRBV6-5 and TRBJ1-2; D is ambiguous. Germline V gene lookup returns CDR1 MNHEY and CDR2 SVGAGI. Trimming removed 8 bases at V and 6 bases at J, with 19 bases between. The CDR3 spans 14 residues. In DNA, the CDR3 is TGTGCCAGCTCCCCCTTTGGAGGAAGGGATGGCTACACCTTC. As protein: CASSPFGGRDGYTF.

This clone is a singleton in its sample. This chain joins TRBV9 and TRBJ2-1; D uncertain. The V and J ends lost 0 bases and 9 bases respectively, with 10 bases between them. The CDR3 contains 13 residues. CDR1 SGDLS and CDR2 YYNGEE come from the germline V gene. CDR3 loop: CASSVGAPVEQFF. In nucleotides, the CDR3 is TGTGCCAGCAGCGTAGGGGCGCCCGTTGAGCAGTTCTTC.